This TCR beta chain was profiled in a study of blood T cell repertoires in COVID-19. Study-wide background: Samples came from the United States, Italy and Spain, spanning acute and convalescent COVID-19. PBMCs, B-cell-depleted T cells, or T cells provided the cDNA or gDNA that made up the material.

Per the authors' pipeline: From reference gene primer amplification, estimates of nucleated cell counts were derived. TCRdb's copy holds only in-frame clones and misses some; the assay was immunoSEQ multiplex PCR. D and trimming come from the DNA, and the V and J calls and clone size come from that table. The data hold about 69,000 clones, with approximately 83% observed a single time. Only a few counts were recorded for this clone. The sequencing input was peripheral blood. The TCR was taken from an elderly man with acute or convalescent COVID-19.

The CDR3 nucleotides read TGTGCTAGTGGTTTAGCTACCCTACGGGAATTCTCTGGAAACACCATATATTTT. Translation gives CASGLATLREFSGNTIYF. The chain uses TRBV12-5 and TRBJ1-3, with unresolved D. The V end was cut by 3 bases, the J end by 0 bases, with 18 bases between. The CDR3 loop spans 18 amino acids. The germline V gene has CDR1 LGHNT and CDR2 FRNRAP. Combining the CDR3 with reference TRBV12-5 and TRBJ1-3 gives the whole variable domain DARVTQTPRHKVTEMGQEVTMRCQPILGHNTVFWYRQTMMQGLELLAYFRNRAPLDDSGMPKDRFSAEMPDATLATLKIQPSEPRDSAVYFCASGLATLREFSGNTIYFGEGSWLTVV.